The 20 T cell receptor beta chains in this list originate from one sample, sequenced in a study of T-cell memory formation after mild COVID-19. TCRdb ran MiXCR on the 5' RACE reads and lists one entry per CDR3 protein. The data show fewer than 150,000 distinct CDR3 sequences, approximately 22% seen once. The specimen sequenced was PBMCs or a T cell subset sorted from them (not recorded which). The receptor set was obtained from a man aged 18-30 years who had mild COVID-19 (a few samples of this study predate the infection). Cell type and time point are not known.

There are a few counts of this clonotype. The chain uses TRBV7-9 and TRBJ1-4; D is unclear. The CDR3 totals 17 residues. V shed 5 bases and J shed 6 bases, with 22 bases lying between them. Germline values: CDR1 SEHNR, CDR2 FQNEAQ (reference sequence). Here the CDR3 DNA reads TGTGCCAGCAGCGTCAGGCGCGCTGCGGTTATCGATGAAAAACTGTTTTTT. It specifies CASSVRRAAVIDEKLFF.

The V call is TRBV7-8, the J call TRBJ2-5; the D is unclear. Germline assignment: CDR1 SGHVS and CDR2 FQNEAQ. The CDR3 loop spans 14 amino acids. Trimming took off 5 bases at V and 2 bases at J, with 12 bases between the two ends. The CDR3 DNA sequence: TGTGCCAGCAGCCGACTGGGGATTCAAGAGACCCAGTACTTC. Translated: CASSRLGIQETQYF.

The V gene is TRBV6-1, the J gene TRBJ2-7; D possibly matches TRBD1 or TRBD2 (5 bases each). Germline V gene sequence: CDR1 MNHNS, CDR2 SASEGT. CDR3 length equals 14 residues. With 4 bases removed from V and 3 bases from J, the gap between germline ends came to 13 bases. The CDR3 reads CASSGGPLYYEQYF. For the CDR3, the DNA is TGTGCCAGCAGTGGGGGACCTCTCTACTACGAGCAGTACTTC.

The J gene is TRBJ2-3, the V gene TRBV29-1, with 9 bases matching TRBD1. The CDR3 spans 14 residues. V lost 4 bases to trimming and J lost 4 bases; unmatched junction nucleotides: 6. CDR1 is SQVTM, CDR2 ANQGSEA, per germline. This chain's CDR3 is CSVVRDRVPDTQYF. CDR3 in DNA: TGCAGCGTTGTCCGGGACAGGGTTCCAGATACGCAGTATTTT.

V usage is TRBV6-5 and J usage is TRBJ1-1, with TRBD1 matching 8 bases. The V gene end was trimmed by 3 bases and the J gene end by 4 bases; junction bases not matched to a gene: 4. The CDR3 has 14 residues. Germline-derived CDR1 and CDR2 are MNHEY and SVGAGI. DNA for the CDR3: TGTGCCAGCAGTTATGGGACAGGTATCACTGAAGCTTTCTTT. Its protein product is CASSYGTGITEAFF.

This clonotype was counted a few times. The CDR3 here is CASSQRFRVTDTQYF. The CDR3 DNA follows: TGTGCCAGCAGCCAGCGATTCAGGGTCACAGATACGCAGTATTTT. The chain is built from TRBV14 and TRBJ2-3; possible D gene TRBD1, 5 bases. Germline V gene data show CDR1 as SGHDN and CDR2 as FVKESK. The CDR3 runs to 15 residues. V lost 3 bases and J lost 2, with 12 bases in between.

This clonotype was counted a few times. The chain carries TRBV7-9 and TRBJ1-2; TRBD1 aligns across 7 bases. This CDR3 has 14 residues. V was pared by 6 bases and J by 8 bases, with 12 bases of the junction left unmatched. Germline V gene lookup returns CDR1 SEHNR and CDR2 FQNEAQ (reference sequence). The CDR3 DNA sequence: TGTGCCAGCAGAAACGACCCCGGGACAGCCGGCTACACCTTC. This encodes CASRNDPGTAGYTF. Combining the CDR3 with reference TRBV7-9 and TRBJ1-2 gives the whole variable domain DTGVSQNPRHKITKRGQNVTFRCDPISEHNRLYWYRQTLGQGPEFLTYFQNEAQLEKSRLLSDRFSAERPKGSFSTLEIQRTEQGDSAMYLCASRNDPGTAGYTFGSGTRLTVV.

J is TRBJ2-7 and V is TRBV2; 10 bases agree with TRBD2. V trimming: 8 bases; J trimming: 5 bases; junction bases outside the gene matches: 9. Germline lookup yields CDR1 SNHLY and CDR2 FYNNEI. The CDR3 has 14 amino acids. The CDR3 coding sequence is TGTGCCAGCTGTCTTAGCGGGGGGAATAACGAGCAGTACTTC. The encoded protein is CASCLSGGNNEQYF.

The chain has TRBV9 and TRBJ2-1; 9 nucleotides align to TRBD2. Unmatched junction bases numbered 3, after V lost 2 bases and J lost 3 bases. This CDR3 has 15 residues. CDR1 and CDR2 from the germline V gene are SGDLS and YYNGEE. Here the CDR3 reads CASSVGSGGYNEQFF. The DNA for the CDR3 is TGTGCCAGCAGCGTTGGTAGCGGGGGCTACAATGAGCAGTTCTTC. Together with reference TRBV9 and TRBJ2-1, the CDR3 gives the full variable domain: DSGVTQTPKHLITATGQRVTLRCSPRSGDLSVYWYQQSLDQGLQFLIQYYNGEERAKGNILERFSAQQFPDLHSELNLSSLELGDSALYFCASSVGSGGYNEQFFGPGTRLTVL.

There are a few counts of this clonotype. The rearrangement uses TRBV11-2 and TRBJ2-3, with TRBD2 identical over 8 bases. This CDR3 comprises 15 residues. The germline V gene encodes CDR1 SGHAT and CDR2 FQNNGV. Trimming cost V 6 bases and J 4 bases; bases outside gene matches: 9. The CDR3 nucleotides are TGTGCCAGCAGTCGACGGGGGGGCGGGTCAGATACGCAGTATTTT. Amino acid sequence: CASSRRGGGSDTQYF.

The chain combines TRBV12-3 or TRBV12-4 with TRBJ2-5, with a weak D call TRBD2 (5 bases). The V gene lost 1 base and the J gene lost 4 bases, with 13 bases spanning the gap. This CDR3 has 15 residues. In DNA, the CDR3 is TGTGCCAGCAGTTTAGAGTCCAGCGGCGGAGAGACCCAGTACTTC. It encodes CASSLESSGGETQYF.

The chain joins TRBV5-1 to TRBJ2-1; tentatively, D is TRBD1 (5 bases). CDR3 length equals 13 residues. Germline V gene sequence: CDR1 SGHRS, CDR2 YFSETQ. Trimming stripped 2 bases from V and 5 bases from J, with 8 bases between. Here the CDR3 DNA reads TGCGCCAGCAGCTTTGGGGCCAACAATGAGCAGTTCTTC. Protein product: CASSFGANNEQFF.

This clonotype was detected a few times. The V and J genes are TRBV11-1 and TRBJ2-5, with TRBD1 identical over 7 bases. Germline V CDR1 and CDR2: SGHAT, FQDESV (reference sequence). The ends lost 5 bases at V and 6 bases at J; junction bases unmatched: 9. The CDR3 totals 14 residues. The CDR3: CASSHDRDWKTQYF. The CDR3 bases are TGTGCCAGCAGCCACGACAGGGATTGGAAGACCCAGTACTTC.

The table lists this clonotype with a few counts. The V gene is TRBV5-1, the J gene TRBJ2-5; 11 nucleotides match TRBD2. Germline assignment: CDR1 SGHRS and CDR2 YFSETQ. The CDR3 is 16 amino acids. J was trimmed by 0 bases and V by 9 bases; bases with no gene match: 10. CDR3 sequence: CATRLAGTQYQETQYF. The CDR3 DNA sequence: TGCGCCACCAGACTAGCGGGAACCCAGTACCAAGAGACCCAGTACTTC. The full variable domain, its missing parts supplied by reference TRBV5-1 and TRBJ2-5, is KAGVTQTPRYLIKTRGQQVTLSCSPISGHRSVSWYQQTPGQGLQFLFEYFSETQRNKGNFPGRFSGRQFSNSRSEMNVSTLELGDSALYLCATRLAGTQYQETQYFGPGTRLLVL.

The V call is TRBV20-1, the J call TRBJ2-7; perhaps TRBD1 as D (6 bases). V lost 3 bases to trimming and J lost 5 bases, with 11 bases between them. CDR3 length: 12 residues. Germline lookup yields CDR1 DFQATT and CDR2 SNEGSKA (reference sequence). As DNA, the CDR3 is TGCAGTGCTAGGGGGGACACCCACGAGCAGTACTTC. Translation gives CSARGDTHEQYF.

This clonotype was seen just once. The chain joins TRBV10-3 to TRBJ2-3, with unresolved D. The ends were cut back, 2 bases at V and 2 bases at J, with 8 bases in the middle. Germline V gene lookup returns CDR1 ENHRY and CDR2 SYGVKD. This CDR3 region has 14 residues. CDR3: CAISEPAYTDTQYF. CDR3 DNA: TGTGCCATCAGTGAGCCTGCCTACACAGATACGCAGTATTTT.

V and J are TRBV11-3 and TRBJ2-1; D is undetermined. The CDR3 is 12 residues long. V gave up 2 bases and J gave up 6 bases, with 5 bases separating them. Germline V gives CDR1 SGHNT, CDR2 YENEEA. CDR3 protein: CASSLRANEQFF. The CDR3 bases are TGTGCCAGCAGCTTACGGGCCAATGAGCAGTTCTTC.

The chain recombines TRBV3-1 with TRBJ2-5; D tentatively reads TRBD1 or TRBD2 (6 bases each). Trimming pared 4 bases from V and 0 bases from J, leaving 9 bases between. CDR3 length equals 14 residues. The germline gives CDR1 LGHDT, CDR2 YNNKEL (reference sequence). CDR3 amino acids: CASSLGGHQETQYF. The CDR3 nucleotides are TGTGCCAGCAGCCTTGGGGGGCACCAAGAGACCCAGTACTTC.

This clonotype has a handful of counts. The rearrangement joins TRBV9 to TRBJ2-5, with 7 bases lining up with TRBD2. Germline assignment: CDR1 SGDLS and CDR2 YYNGEE. With 0 bases clipped from V and 1 base from J, the junction kept 6 bases outside the gene matches. The CDR3 has 16 amino acids. CDR3 sequence (DNA): TGTGCCAGCAGCGTAGGGGGGGGAGGCACCCAAGAGACCCAGTACTTC. It encodes CASSVGGGGTQETQYF.

This clonotype was detected only a few times. V is TRBV19 and J is TRBJ2-2; possibly TRBD1 for D (6 bases). Looked up from germline, CDR1 is LNHDA and CDR2 is SQIVND (reference sequence). The ends were cut back, 5 bases at V and 0 bases at J, with 16 bases in the middle. The CDR3 totals 17 residues. CDR3 residues: CASSSSGTRANTGELFF. CDR3 coding DNA: TGTGCCAGTAGTTCCTCCGGGACAAGGGCGAACACCGGGGAGCTGTTTTTT. The whole variable domain, filled in from reference TRBV19 and TRBJ2-2, reads DGGITQSPKYLFRKEGQNVTLSCEQNLNHDAMYWYRQDPGQGLRLIYYSQIVNDFQKGDIAEGYSVSREKKESFPLTVTSAQKNPTAFYLCASSSSGTRANTGELFFGEGSRLTVL.